What follows describes a single T cell receptor beta chain. Only in-frame clones appear in the TCRdb table, and some are missing; sequencing was by immunoSEQ multiplex PCR. The profile shows under 40,000 clones, approximately 91% of them singletons. Treatment meaning: randomized to nivolumab then ipilimumab (arm A) or the reverse (arm B). DNA-damaging chemotherapy had not been given to any patient beforehand. From thawed PBMCs, live CD3+CD8+ cells negative for CD19 and CD56 were sorted. The sample is drawn from a study of sequential checkpoint blockade in melanoma. Study summary: First-line arms were nivolumab then ipilimumab, or the reverse, randomized 1:1. Both treatment sequences were followed by maintenance nivolumab.

Germline CDR1 is MNHEY and CDR2 is SVGAGI. The V end was cut by 5 bases, the J end by 4 bases, with 14 bases between. The CDR3 loop spans 15 amino acids. The V gene is TRBV6-5, the J gene TRBJ2-2; D is perhaps TRBD1 (6 bases). The clonotype originates from a human donor with melanoma. This material consisted of CD8+ T cells sorted from blood (inferred from file names), taken from a patient given nivolumab and ipilimumab in sequence. The CDR3 DNA is TGTGCCAGCAGTCCTCGGACAGCTGGCACCGGGGAGCTGTTTTTT. This codes for CASSPRTAGTGELFF.